These 20 T cell receptor beta chains came from one sample sequenced in a study of blood T cell repertoires in COVID-19. Measured with immunoSEQ multiplex PCR; TCRdb has only the in-frame clones, and not every one. The sample lists 84,000 or so clones, roughly four fifths occurring once. Sequencing used peripheral blood. Every receptor here comes from a woman older than 75 with acute or convalescent COVID-19.

The CDR3 DNA sequence: TGTGCCAGCGCTACCGGGACAGGGGGTATATGGACTGAAGCTTTCTTT. Protein sequence: CASATGTGGIWTEAFF. The chain is built from TRBV27 and TRBJ1-1; 11 nucleotides line up with TRBD1. This CDR3 region has 16 residues. CDR1 and CDR2 (germline): MNHEY, SMNVEV (reference sequence). V dropped 8 bases and J dropped 5; count of bases not matched to a gene: 13.

This chain links TRBV2 with TRBJ2-7; D is possibly TRBD1 (6 bases). Trimming shortened V by 4 bases and J by 4 bases, and 11 bases separated the two germline ends. CDR1 SNHLY and CDR2 FYNNEI come from the germline V gene. The CDR3 is 13 amino acids. This CDR3 reads CASSGTAHYEQYF. The CDR3, as DNA: TGTGCCAGCAGTGGGACAGCCCATTACGAGCAGTACTTC.

The chain links TRBV5-1 to TRBJ2-7; D call uncertain. The germline V and J ends were trimmed by 0 bases and 0 bases, with 7 bases remaining between them. This CDR3 has 14 residues. Germline CDR1 reads SGHRS; CDR2 reads YFSETQ. DNA of the CDR3: TGCGCCAGCAGCTTGGGCAGATACTCCTACGAGCAGTACTTC. Its protein product is CASSLGRYSYEQYF.

V is TRBV29-1 and J is TRBJ1-1; 11 bases map to TRBD1. Germline trimming cut 7 bases from V and 6 bases from J; bases unmatched to any gene: 16. This CDR3 region has 16 residues. Germline values: CDR1 SQVTM, CDR2 ANQGSEA. CDR3 in DNA: TGCAGCGGGACGGGACAGGGGGGCCGTAGGGAGTCTGAAGCTTTCTTT. Protein sequence: CSGTGQGGRRESEAFF.

The chain employs TRBV18 and TRBJ2-1; D is unresolved. V shed 1 base and J shed 8 bases, with 3 bases lying between them. The CDR3 spans 11 residues. Germline V gives CDR1 KGHSH, CDR2 LQKENI. The CDR3 region is CASSPRDEQFF. The CDR3 DNA reads TGTGCCAGCTCACCACGAGATGAGCAGTTCTTC.

The DNA for the CDR3 is TGTGCCACCGGGGGGAGGGCTAGCGGGGGCACAGATACGCAGTATTTT. Translated: CATGGRASGGTDTQYF. The chain carries TRBV24-1 and TRBJ2-3; 9 bases line up with TRBD2. Germline V gives CDR1 KGHDR, CDR2 SFDVKD. CDR3 length: 16 amino acids. J was trimmed by 1 base and V by 9 bases; bases with no gene match: 10.

The chain joins TRBV2 to TRBJ2-5; 11 bases match TRBD2. V shed 6 bases, J shed 7 bases, and the junction held 16 bases outside the gene matches. Per the germline V gene, CDR1 is SNHLY and CDR2 is FYNNEI. The CDR3 runs 17 residues. The CDR3 DNA follows: TGTGCCAGCAGGGGGATTCCGACTAGCGGGGTCGGGGGGACCCAGTACTTC. It codes for CASRGIPTSGVGGTQYF.

This clone was counted between two and nine times. The chain is built from TRBV10-3 and TRBJ2-3, with a possible D match to TRBD2 (5 bases). The V gene's germline CDR1 is ENHRY and CDR2 SYGVKD. The CDR3 loop spans 15 amino acids. Between the trimmed V and J ends, which lost 0 bases and 1 base, there was a span of 8 bases. The CDR3 DNA follows: TGTGCCATCAGTGAGTCGCTAGCAGGCACAGATACGCAGTATTTT. Protein sequence: CAISESLAGTDTQYF.

The chain combines TRBV19 with TRBJ2-3, with D perhaps TRBD1 (6 bases). Deletions cut 4 bases from V and 3 bases from J, with 11 bases between. Germline-derived CDR1 and CDR2 are LNHDA and SQIVND (reference sequence). This CDR3 is built from 14 residues. The CDR3 DNA sequence: TGTGCCAGTAGTACCCGGGACAATACAGATACGCAGTATTTT. Its protein is CASSTRDNTDTQYF.

This chain uses TRBV5-1 with TRBJ1-1; D remains ambiguous. CDR1 and CDR2 from the germline V gene are SGHRS and YFSETQ. V was trimmed by 3 bases and J by 6 bases, leaving 12 bases between them. The CDR3 loop spans 13 amino acids. CDR3 residues: CASSSPTRPEAFF. The CDR3, as DNA: TGCGCCAGCAGCTCCCCAACACGTCCTGAAGCTTTCTTT.

V gene TRBV21-1 combines with J gene TRBJ1-5; no DNA check was done on the table's D call, TRBD1. TRBV21-1 is flagged as a pseudogene. This CDR3 comprises 15 residues. CDR3 coding DNA: TGTGCCAGCAGCACCCTCGACAGGGGAGGTCAGCCCCAGCATTTT. Its protein is CASSTLDRGGQPQHF.

The sample holds one count of this clone. The chain employs TRBV9 and TRBJ2-5; the D is unclear. In germline, CDR1 is SGDLS, CDR2 YYNGEE. V lost 3 bases, J lost 4 bases, and 10 bases lay in between. The CDR3 is made up of 13 amino acids. CDR3 DNA sequence: TGTGCCAGCAGCGATGCAGTGGTAGAGACCCAGTACTTC. Translation gives CASSDAVVETQYF.

The rearrangement links TRBV27 to TRBJ1-5, with D possibly TRBD1 on 5 matching bases. V was cut by 2 bases and J by 1 base, with 9 bases left in between. CDR3 length equals 15 residues. Germline V gene data show CDR1 as MNHEY and CDR2 as SMNVEV (reference sequence). CDR3 region: CASSLAGSSNQPQHF. The CDR3 DNA is TGTGCCAGCAGTTTAGCAGGGTCGAGCAATCAGCCCCAGCATTTT.

The CDR3 is CASSAGSLGEQFF. The DNA of the CDR3 is TGTGCCAGCAGCGCAGGGTCCTTAGGTGAGCAGTTCTTC. This chain uses TRBV9 with TRBJ2-1, with D possibly matching TRBD1 (5 bases). Germline CDR1 and CDR2: SGDLS and YYNGEE. The CDR3 runs 13 residues. V lost 3 bases, J lost 9 bases, and 13 bases lay in between.

V gene TRBV5-1 combines with J gene TRBJ2-7; D may be TRBD1 (6 bases). Deletions cut 4 bases from V and 1 base from J, with 12 bases between. This CDR3 has 14 amino acids. CDR1 SGHRS and CDR2 YFSETQ come from the germline V gene. The CDR3 sequence: CASSSGQSSYEQYF. CDR3 nucleotide sequence: TGCGCCAGCAGCAGCGGACAGTCGTCCTACGAGCAGTACTTC. The variable domain in full, with the rest retrieved from reference TRBV5-1 and TRBJ2-7, is KAGVTQTPRYLIKTRGQQVTLSCSPISGHRSVSWYQQTPGQGLQFLFEYFSETQRNKGNFPGRFSGRQFSNSRSEMNVSTLELGDSALYLCASSSGQSSYEQYFGPGTRLTVT.

The chain is built from TRBV15 and TRBJ2-5; D unresolved. Germline CDR1 and CDR2: LNHNV and YYDKDF (reference sequence). The CDR3 runs 15 residues. Deletions cut 5 bases from V and 3 bases from J, with 16 bases between. CDR3 bases: TGTGCCACCAGCTTACGTCGGATTGGAGAAGAGACCCAGTACTTC. Amino acid sequence: CATSLRRIGEETQYF.

In its sample, this clone was seen a few times. CDR3 sequence reads: CASSRVGTVNYGYTF. CDR3 DNA: TGTGCCAGCAGCCGCGTCGGGACAGTTAACTATGGCTACACCTTC. The V call is TRBV3-1 (or the pseudogene TRBV3-2), the J call TRBJ1-2; 7 bases agree with TRBD1. The ends lost 4 bases at V and 1 base at J; junction bases unmatched: 6. CDR1 LGHDT and CDR2 YNNKEL come from the germline V gene (reference sequence). There are 15 residues in the CDR3.

The CDR3 sequence: CASSESRRALGAGYTF. CDR3 coding DNA: TGTGCCAGCAGTGAATCCCGACGGGCTTTGGGGGCTGGCTACACCTTC. The chain is built from TRBV25-1 and TRBJ1-2; D perhaps matches TRBD1 (6 bases). Germline CDR1 MGHDK, CDR2 SYGVNS. The CDR3 length is 16 residues. V was trimmed by 1 base and J by 7 bases, leaving 19 bases between them.

This clone turned up a few times. The chain has TRBV18 and TRBJ2-2, with a weak D call TRBD1 (6 bases). Trimming took 4 bases from V and 1 from J, leaving 7 bases between them. The germline V gene has CDR1 KGHSH and CDR2 LQKENI. CDR3 length: 14 amino acids. The CDR3 nucleotides read TGTGCCAGCTCACTGGGACAGAACACCGGGGAGCTGTTTTTT. Its translation is CASSLGQNTGELFF.

A single count supports this clone. The rearrangement links TRBV19 to TRBJ2-1; the match to TRBD2 covers 14 bases. CDR1 LNHDA and CDR2 SQIVND come from the germline V gene (reference sequence). The CDR3 runs 16 residues. Losses at the gene ends were 5 bases for V and 8 bases for J; bases not matched to a gene: 8. CDR3 in DNA: TGTGCCAGTAGTCCACGGACTAGCGGGAGGATATATGAGCAGTTCTTC. It is translated as CASSPRTSGRIYEQFF. Filled out from reference TRBV19 and TRBJ2-1, the complete variable domain reads DGGITQSPKYLFRKEGQNVTLSCEQNLNHDAMYWYRQDPGQGLRLIYYSQIVNDFQKGDIAEGYSVSREKKESFPLTVTSAQKNPTAFYLCASSPRTSGRIYEQFFGPGTRLTVL.